Detailed here is one T cell receptor (beta chain). Germline lookup yields CDR1 LGHDT and CDR2 YNNKEL (reference sequence). V was cut by 5 bases and J by 2 bases, with 9 bases left in between. The CDR3 is 13 amino acids. These data are taken from a study of blood T cell repertoires in COVID-19. TCRdb's copy holds only in-frame clones and misses some; the assay was immunoSEQ multiplex PCR. The sample contains about 100,000 clones, more than 80% of which appear only once. The chain carries TRBV3-1 (or the pseudogene TRBV3-2) and TRBJ1-2; D is unresolved. The source material was peripheral blood. The sequence derives from a man aged 55 to 70 with acute or convalescent COVID-19. CDR3 DNA: TGTGCCAGCAGCGCTACAGTGAACTATGGCTACACCTTC. Translated, it gives CASSATVNYGYTF.